The clone carrying this T cell receptor (beta chain) came up a few times. Its target is not known. The sample comes from a study of T cell repertoires in cytomegalovirus infection. Across the whole study: Alongside well-studied HLA-B-restricted CMV epitopes, recently identified HLA-C-restricted CMV epitopes were also used. In public TCR beta signatures, there were indications of both CMV infection and matching HLA type.

Germline V CDR1 and CDR2: SGHTA, FQGNSA. There are 16 residues in the CDR3. V gave up 5 bases and J gave up 2 bases; unmatched junction bases: 7. TCRdb ran MiXCR on the reads and lists one entry per CDR3 protein. This repertoire shows hundreds of thousands of distinct CDR3 sequences, more than 40% found once; its top ten account for 43%. The source is a human donor in good health (CMV status not recorded). Some clones in this sample may be carry-over from other donors' samples. This chain joins TRBV7-2 and TRBJ2-2, with TRBD2 identical over 8 bases. This sample comprised cultured PBMCs, obtained from culture after CMV antigen stimulation. CDR3: CASSRQAGANTGELFF. The CDR3, as DNA: TGTGCCAGCAGCCGACAAGCGGGAGCCAACACCGGGGAGCTGTTTTTT.